These 7 T cell receptor beta chains originate from one sample sequenced in a study of blood T cells in healthy people across ages. Primed by a sample-barcoded 5' primer and a J-beta primer mix, a second PCR proceeded for 7 to 11 cycles. TCRdb analysed the 5' RACE reads with MiXCR anew, one entry per CDR3 protein. The sample contains roughly 1,500,000 distinct CDR3 sequences, 30% to 35% of which appear only once. The specimen was blood. The receptors here all came from a woman between 25 and 40 years old in good health.

The chain links TRBV20-1 to TRBJ2-7, with 10 bases lining up with TRBD2. CDR3 length: 15 residues. Germline trimming cut 3 bases from V and 2 bases from J; bases unmatched to any gene: 7. Germline values: CDR1 DFQATT, CDR2 SNEGSKA (reference sequence). CDR3 in amino acids: CSARTVAGGPYEQYF. Written as DNA, the CDR3 is TGCAGTGCTAGGACAGTAGCGGGGGGCCCCTACGAGCAGTACTTC.

In this sample, this clonotype turned up a few times. The chain joins TRBV20-1 to TRBJ2-2, with 7 bases aligning to TRBD2. The junction had 7 bases not matched to a gene; V was cut back by 6 bases and J by 3 bases. CDR3 length: 14 residues. Germline values: CDR1 DFQATT, CDR2 SNEGSKA (reference sequence). The CDR3 DNA reads as TGCAGTGCCGTGGGAGGGCTGCACACCGGGGAGCTGTTTTTT. This codes for CSAVGGLHTGELFF.

The V call is TRBV20-1, the J call TRBJ2-1; weak D call: TRBD1 (5 bases). The CDR3 is 16 amino acids. V gave up 0 bases and J gave up 3 bases, with 15 bases separating them. Germline V gives CDR1 DFQATT, CDR2 SNEGSKA (reference sequence). CDR3: CSARDLDSQGYNEQFF. CDR3 nucleotide sequence: TGCAGTGCTAGAGACCTAGACAGTCAGGGCTACAATGAGCAGTTCTTC.

The V gene is TRBV30, the J gene TRBJ2-3; no clear D gene. The CDR3 totals 15 residues. Germline CDR1 reads GTSNPN; CDR2 reads SVGIG (reference sequence). V shed 3 bases and J shed 2 bases, with 15 bases lying between them. CDR3 nucleotide sequence: TGTGCCTGGAGCGCGACCCTTTCACCCACAGATACGCAGTATTTT. Protein product: CAWSATLSPTDTQYF.

On this clonotype: This could be a read error, since a much larger clone is one nucleotide away. V and J are TRBV27 and TRBJ2-1, with D maybe TRBD2 (5 bases). The CDR3 spans 14 residues. CDR1 MNHEY and CDR2 SMNVEV come from the germline V gene (reference sequence). CDR3 in DNA: TGTGCCAGCAGGATACCGGGAATCTACGATGAGCAGTTCTTC. It translates to CASRIPGIYDEQFF.

V and J are TRBV12-3 or TRBV12-4 and TRBJ2-7, with 7 bases identical to TRBD2. The CDR3 has 15 residues. V shed 1 base, J shed 0 bases, and the junction held 3 bases outside the gene matches. The CDR3 sequence is CASSLERGYSYEQYF. Here the CDR3 DNA reads TGTGCCAGCAGTTTAGAGCGGGGATACTCCTACGAGCAGTACTTC.

Comments on this clonotype: It may be a read error: a sequence one base away is much more abundant. The chain carries TRBV4-2 and TRBJ2-5; 11 bases fit TRBD1. The last part of the DNA fits TRBJ2-1 better; the J call may be wrong. Germline V lookup: CDR1 LGHNA, CDR2 YNFKEQ. The CDR3 covers 15 residues. For the CDR3, the DNA is TGTGCCAGCAGCTACGGGACAGGGGGATCGGAGACCCAGTTCTTC. This sequence encodes CASSYGTGGSETQFF.